The present T cell receptor beta chain was sequenced within a study of cytomegalovirus exposure and HLA in healthy donors. Findings and caveats of the study: In presence/absence analyses, roughly uniform sequencing depth across donors was assumed. The study designated about 160 TCR beta chains cytomegalovirus-associated.

This clone was detected once. Its antigen is currently unknown. V lost 4 bases to trimming and J lost 4 bases; unmatched junction nucleotides: 10. This CDR3 contains 17 residues. Germline values: CDR1 ENHRY, CDR2 SYGVKD. Researchers ran the PCR with 60 Vbeta and 13 Jbeta primers. Assay used: immunoSEQ multiplex PCR; TCRdb lists only in-frame clones, some missing. This table has about 85,000 clones, 75% to 90% appearing once. Sequenced: PBMCs. The chain joins TRBV10-3 to TRBJ1-3; 10 bases align to TRBD1. The clonotype originates from a man aged 45-65 years in good health and CMV-seropositive. CDR3 nucleotide sequence: TGTGCCATCAGTGCGTCAGTCGGGACAGGGGCCGGAAACACCATATATTTT. Translation gives CAISASVGTGAGNTIYF.